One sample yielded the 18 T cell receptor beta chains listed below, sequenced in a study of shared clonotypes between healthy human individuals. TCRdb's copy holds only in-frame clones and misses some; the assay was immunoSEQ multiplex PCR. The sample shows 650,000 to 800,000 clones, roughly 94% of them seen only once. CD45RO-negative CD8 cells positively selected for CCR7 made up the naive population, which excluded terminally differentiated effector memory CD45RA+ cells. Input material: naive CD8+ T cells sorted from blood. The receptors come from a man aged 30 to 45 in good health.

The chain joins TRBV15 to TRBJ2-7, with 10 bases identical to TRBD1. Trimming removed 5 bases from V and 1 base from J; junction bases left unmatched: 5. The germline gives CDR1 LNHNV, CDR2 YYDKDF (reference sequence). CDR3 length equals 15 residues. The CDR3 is CATSGGGQGSYEQYF. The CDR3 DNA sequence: TGTGCCACCAGCGGAGGGGGACAGGGGTCCTACGAGCAGTACTTC.

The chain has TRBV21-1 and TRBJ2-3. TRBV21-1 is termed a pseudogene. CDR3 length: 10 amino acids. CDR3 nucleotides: TGTGCCAGGGGCACAGATACGCAGTATTTT. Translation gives CARGTDTQYF.

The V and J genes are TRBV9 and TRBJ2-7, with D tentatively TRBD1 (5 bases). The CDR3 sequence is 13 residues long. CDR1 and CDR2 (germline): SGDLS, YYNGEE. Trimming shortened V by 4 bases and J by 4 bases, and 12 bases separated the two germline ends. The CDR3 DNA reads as TGTGCCAGCAGCCCCCGACAGACTTACGAGCAGTACTTC. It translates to CASSPRQTYEQYF.

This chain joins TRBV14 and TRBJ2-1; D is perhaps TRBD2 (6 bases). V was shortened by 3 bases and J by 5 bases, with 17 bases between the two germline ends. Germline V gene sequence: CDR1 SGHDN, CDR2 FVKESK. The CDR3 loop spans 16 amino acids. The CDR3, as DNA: TGTGCCAGCAGCCATTCCGGTTGGAGGGCCAACAATGAGCAGTTCTTC. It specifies CASSHSGWRANNEQFF.

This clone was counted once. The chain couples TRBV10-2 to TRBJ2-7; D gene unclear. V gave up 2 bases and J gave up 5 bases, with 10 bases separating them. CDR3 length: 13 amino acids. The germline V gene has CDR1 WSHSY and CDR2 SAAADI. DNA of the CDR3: TGCGCCAGCAGTGAGATTGGCAGAGACGAGCAGTACTTC. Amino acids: CASSEIGRDEQYF.

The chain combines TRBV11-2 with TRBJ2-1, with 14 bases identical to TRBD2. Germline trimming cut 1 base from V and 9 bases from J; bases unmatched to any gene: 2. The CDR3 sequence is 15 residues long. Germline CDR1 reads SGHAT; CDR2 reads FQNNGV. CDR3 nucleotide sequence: TGTGCCAGCAGCTTAGTGGGACTAGCGGGAGCTGAGCAGTTCTTC. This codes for CASSLVGLAGAEQFF.

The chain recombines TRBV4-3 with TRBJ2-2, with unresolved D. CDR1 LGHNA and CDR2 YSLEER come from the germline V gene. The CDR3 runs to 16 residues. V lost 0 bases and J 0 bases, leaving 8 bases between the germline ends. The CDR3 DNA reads TGCGCCAGCAGCCAAGATCAAGCGCCGAACACCGGGGAGCTGTTTTTT. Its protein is CASSQDQAPNTGELFF.

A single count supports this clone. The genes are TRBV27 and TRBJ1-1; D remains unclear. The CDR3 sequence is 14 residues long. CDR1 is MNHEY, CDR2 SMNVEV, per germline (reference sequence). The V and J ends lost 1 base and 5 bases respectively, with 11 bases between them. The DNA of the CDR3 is TGTGCCAGCAGTTTATATTTCCGTAGAACTGAAGCTTTCTTT. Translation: CASSLYFRRTEAFF.

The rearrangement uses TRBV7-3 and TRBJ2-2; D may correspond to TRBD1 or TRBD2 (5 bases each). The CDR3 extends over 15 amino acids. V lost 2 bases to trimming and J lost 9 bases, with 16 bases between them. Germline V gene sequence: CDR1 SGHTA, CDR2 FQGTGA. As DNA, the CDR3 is TGTGCCAGCAGCTTAGCCTCCGGGACCAGGAGGGAGCTGTTTTTT. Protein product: CASSLASGTRRELFF.

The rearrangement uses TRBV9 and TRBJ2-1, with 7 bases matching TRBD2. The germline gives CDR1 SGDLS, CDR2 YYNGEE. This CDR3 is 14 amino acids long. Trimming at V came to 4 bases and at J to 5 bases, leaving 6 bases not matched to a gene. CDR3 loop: CASSPAGRNNEQFF. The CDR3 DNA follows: TGTGCCAGCAGCCCCGCCGGGAGGAACAATGAGCAGTTCTTC.

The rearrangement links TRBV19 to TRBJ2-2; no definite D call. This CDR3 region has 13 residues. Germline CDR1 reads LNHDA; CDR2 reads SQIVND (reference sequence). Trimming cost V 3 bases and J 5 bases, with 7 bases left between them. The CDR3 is CASSITLTGELFF. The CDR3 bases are TGTGCCAGTAGTATTACTCTAACCGGGGAGCTGTTTTTT.

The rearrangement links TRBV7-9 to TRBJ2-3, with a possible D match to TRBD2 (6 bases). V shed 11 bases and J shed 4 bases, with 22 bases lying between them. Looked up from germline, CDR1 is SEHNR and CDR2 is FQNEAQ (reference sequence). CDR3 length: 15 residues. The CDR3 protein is CAEEEGAGSSDTQYF. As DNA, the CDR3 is TGTGCCGAAGAAGAAGGGGCGGGAAGTTCAGATACGCAGTATTTT.

Here the CDR3 reads CSVEVRGTRKETQYF. The DNA for the CDR3 is TGCAGCGTTGAAGTTCGGGGTACTAGAAAAGAGACCCAGTACTTC. V and J are TRBV29-1 and TRBJ2-5; a weak D match, TRBD2 (5 bases). The germline V and J ends were trimmed by 1 base and 3 bases, with 15 bases remaining between them. The CDR3 is 15 residues long. CDR1 and CDR2 (germline): SQVTM, ANQGSEA. The entire variable domain, with the rest obtained from reference TRBV29-1 and TRBJ2-5, is as follows: SAVISQKPSRDICQRGTSLTIQCQVDSQVTMMFWYRQQPGQSLTLIATANQGSEATYESGFVIDKFPISRPNLTFSTLTVSNMSPEDSSIYLCSVEVRGTRKETQYFGPGTRLLVL.

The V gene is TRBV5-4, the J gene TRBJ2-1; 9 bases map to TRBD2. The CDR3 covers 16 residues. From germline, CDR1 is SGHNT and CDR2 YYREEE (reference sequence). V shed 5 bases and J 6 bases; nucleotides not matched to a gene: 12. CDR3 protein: CASSHRGSGRSNEQFF. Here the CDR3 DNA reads TGTGCCAGCAGTCACAGGGGTAGCGGGAGAAGCAATGAGCAGTTCTTC.

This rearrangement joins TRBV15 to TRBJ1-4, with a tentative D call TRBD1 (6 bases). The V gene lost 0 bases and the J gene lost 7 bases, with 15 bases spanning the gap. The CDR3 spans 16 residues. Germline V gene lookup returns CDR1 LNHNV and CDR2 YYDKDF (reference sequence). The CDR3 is CATSRDYGGLGEKLFF. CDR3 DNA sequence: TGTGCCACCAGCAGAGATTATGGGGGGCTCGGTGAAAAACTGTTTTTT. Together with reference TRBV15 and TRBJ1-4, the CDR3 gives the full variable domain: DAMVIQNPRYQVTQFGKPVTLSCSQTLNHNVMYWYQQKSSQAPKLLFHYYDKDFNNEADTPDNFQSRRPNTSFCFLDIRSPGLGDTAMYLCATSRDYGGLGEKLFFGSGTQLSVL.

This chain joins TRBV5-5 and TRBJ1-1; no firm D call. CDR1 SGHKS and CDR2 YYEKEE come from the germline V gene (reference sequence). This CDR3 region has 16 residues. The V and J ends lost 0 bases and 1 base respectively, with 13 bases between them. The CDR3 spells CASSLGKGGENTEAFF. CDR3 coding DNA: TGTGCCAGCAGCTTGGGTAAGGGTGGCGAGAACACTGAAGCTTTCTTT.

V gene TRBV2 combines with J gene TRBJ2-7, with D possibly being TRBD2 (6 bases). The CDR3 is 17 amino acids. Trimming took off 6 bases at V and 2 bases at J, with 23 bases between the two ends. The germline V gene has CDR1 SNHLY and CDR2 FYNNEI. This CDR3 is CASRPNLLGGNPYEQYF. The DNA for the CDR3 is TGTGCCAGCAGGCCGAACCTCCTGGGCGGGAACCCCTACGAGCAGTACTTC. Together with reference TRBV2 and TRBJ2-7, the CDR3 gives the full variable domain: EPEVTQTPSHQVTQMGQEVILRCVPISNHLYFYWYRQILGQKVEFLVSFYNNEISEKSEIFDDQFSVERPDGSNFTLKIRSTKLEDSAMYFCASRPNLLGGNPYEQYFGPGTRLTVT.

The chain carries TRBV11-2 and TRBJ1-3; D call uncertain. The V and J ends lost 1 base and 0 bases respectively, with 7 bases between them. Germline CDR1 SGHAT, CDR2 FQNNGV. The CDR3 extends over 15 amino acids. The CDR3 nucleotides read TGTGCCAGCAGCTTAGTTATTCCCTCTGGAAACACCATATATTTT. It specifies CASSLVIPSGNTIYF.